This passage covers 14 T cell receptor beta chains from one sample sequenced in a study of post-analysis software for immune sequencing data (dated by TCRdb to the mid-2010s). These receptors are not linked to any known antigen. Beyond this particular receptor, the publication reports: A handful of TRBV segments, including TRBV5-6, TRBV5-1 and TRBV20-1, were significantly more frequent in patients than controls.

Library preparation used PCR. TCRdb lists the instrument as Illumina HiSeq 2500. Unique molecular identifiers were incorporated into TCR beta cDNA libraries to reduce PCR and sequencing biases. TCRdb applied fastp at Q25 and MiXCR to the public reads, then kept only in-frame beta chains. Each CDR3 protein gets just one entry, which takes the most common genes and DNA from the rows behind it. For this sample the table gives 350,000 to 450,000 distinct CDR3 sequences, of which 35% to 45% were detected only once. The top ten clonotypes cover around 8% of the sample. The sequenced sample was blood. These receptor sequences come from a girl aged 2 to 10 with multiple sclerosis.

Comments on this clonotype: The junction departs from the called germline gene at one end, perhaps through a read error. The chain uses TRBV29-1 and TRBJ2-3; the D is unclear. The CDR3 extends over 13 amino acids. Per the germline V gene, CDR1 is SQVTM and CDR2 is ANQGSEA. CDR3 in amino acids: CSVEESRSDTQYF. As DNA, the CDR3 is TGCAGTGTTGAAGAGTCCAGGTCAGATACGCAGTATTTT.

This clonotype was seen just once. The V call is TRBV13, the J call TRBJ2-1, with D maybe TRBD2 (6 bases). Trimming took off 5 bases at V and 9 bases at J, with 20 bases between the two ends. The CDR3 contains 15 residues. Germline V gene lookup returns CDR1 PRHDT and CDR2 FYEKMQ (reference sequence). The CDR3 protein is CASSPIGGVRCEQFF. CDR3 sequence (DNA): TGTGCCAGCAGCCCAATCGGCGGGGTGCGTTGTGAGCAGTTCTTC.

The chain joins TRBV28 to TRBJ1-5; no reliable D call. The CDR3 is made up of 16 amino acids. CDR1 MDHEN and CDR2 SYDVKM come from the germline V gene. With 1 base removed from V and 0 bases from J, the gap between germline ends came to 10 bases. Here the CDR3 DNA reads TGTGCCAGCAGTTTATTGGCAGTCTATAGCAATCAGCCCCAGCATTTT. Translated: CASSLLAVYSNQPQHF.

The gene calls are TRBV6-2 or TRBV6-3 and TRBJ1-5; D is undetermined. The CDR3 totals 16 residues. Germline CDR1 and CDR2: MNHEY and SVGEGT. The germline V and J ends were trimmed by 2 bases and 1 base, with 12 bases remaining between them. The CDR3 sequence: CASSYVAVRSNQPQHF. In DNA form, the CDR3 reads TGTGCCAGCAGTTACGTGGCAGTAAGGAGCAATCAGCCCCAGCATTTT.

The CDR3, as DNA: TGCGCCAGCAGCCAAGGACCTAGCGGGCTTTACAATGAGCAGTTCTTC. This gives the protein CASSQGPSGLYNEQFF. J is TRBJ2-1 and V is TRBV4-3; 8 bases match TRBD2. V was clipped by 1 base and J by 4 bases; unmatched bases: 6. The CDR3 covers 16 residues. Germline assignment: CDR1 LGHNA and CDR2 YSLEER.

This chain connects TRBV6-2 or TRBV6-3 to TRBJ2-3; D remains unclear. The length of the CDR3 is 12 residues. Germline V lookup: CDR1 MNHEY, CDR2 SVGEGT. The V end lost 1 base, the J end lost 10 bases, and 9 bases lay between the germline ends. The CDR3 loop reads CASSYWPTAQYF. As DNA, the CDR3 is TGTGCCAGCAGTTACTGGCCCACAGCGCAGTATTTT.

The rearrangement links TRBV2 to TRBJ2-6; D is uncertain. Trimming removed 2 bases at V and 0 bases at J, with 5 bases between. CDR3 length: 15 amino acids. CDR1 is SNHLY, CDR2 FYNNEI, per germline. The CDR3 bases are TGTGCCAGCAGTGAATTGTCCTCTGGGGCCAACGTCCTGACTTTC. Amino acid sequence: CASSELSSGANVLTF.

V gene TRBV24-1 combines with J gene TRBJ2-3; possibly TRBD1 for D (5 bases). Germline V lookup: CDR1 KGHDR, CDR2 SFDVKD. CDR3 length: 13 amino acids. Trimming stripped 3 bases from V and 12 bases from J, with 15 bases between. The CDR3 bases are TGTGCCACCAGTGATCTGACAGTTCGACACCAGTATTTT. Amino acids: CATSDLTVRHQYF.

The rearrangement joins TRBV11-2 to TRBJ2-7; 7 bases match TRBD2. J was trimmed by 3 bases and V by 5 bases; bases with no gene match: 7. CDR1 is SGHAT, CDR2 FQNNGV, per germline. CDR3 length: 14 residues. For the CDR3, the DNA is TGTGCCAGCAGCGCAGACGCGGGAGTCTACGAGCAGTACTTC. As protein: CASSADAGVYEQYF.

This clonotype was seen a handful of times. The V call is TRBV29-1, the J call TRBJ2-4; D remains unclear. Trimming shortened V by 5 bases and J by 0 bases, and 11 bases separated the two germline ends. The germline gives CDR1 SQVTM, CDR2 ANQGSEA. The CDR3 length is 14 residues. Here the CDR3 DNA reads TGCAGCGTTCGTCCAGTTTTAGCCAAAAACATTCAGTACTTC. As protein: CSVRPVLAKNIQYF.

This clonotype was counted once. The chain employs TRBV7-2 and TRBJ2-5; tentatively, D is TRBD2 (5 bases). Germline V gives CDR1 SGHTA, CDR2 FQGNSA. This CDR3 has 12 amino acids. The ends were cut back, 5 bases at V and 3 bases at J, with 7 bases in the middle. The CDR3, as DNA: TGTGCCAGCAGCCGACTAAAAGAGACCCAGTACTTC. It is translated as CASSRLKETQYF. Full variable domain (outside the CDR3, taken from reference TRBV7-2 and TRBJ2-5): GAGVSQSPSNKVTEKGKDVELRCDPISGHTALYWYRQSLGQGLEFLIYFQGNSAPDKSGLPSDRFSAERTGGSVSTLTIQRTQQEDSAVYLCASSRLKETQYFGPGTRLLVL.

The chain employs TRBV7-2 and TRBJ1-2; 7 nucleotides align to TRBD1. Germline lookup yields CDR1 SGHTA and CDR2 FQGNSA. The CDR3 is 15 residues long. The V segment lost 5 bases and the J segment 8 bases; nucleotides outside the gene matches: 14. The CDR3 DNA sequence: TGTGCCAGCAGCCTCCATGGACAGGCGCGCTACGGCTACACCTTC. Residues: CASSLHGQARYGYTF.

This chain connects TRBV29-1 to TRBJ2-5; D uncertain. The J call may be faulty, since TRBJ2-7 better matches the DNA end. CDR1 is SQVTM and CDR2 is ANQGSEA in the germline V gene. The CDR3 loop spans 13 amino acids. CDR3 sequence (DNA): TGCAGCGTTGAGGTAGGGTTAGGTTACGAGCAGTACTTC. Protein product: CSVEVGLGYEQYF.

V and J are TRBV10-3 and TRBJ2-3; D not resolved. CDR1 is ENHRY and CDR2 is SYGVKD in the germline V gene. V lost 0 bases and J 5 bases, leaving 12 bases between the germline ends. This CDR3 comprises 15 residues. DNA of the CDR3: TGTGCCATCAGTGAGTCAGTTTCCAGGAGAGATACGCAGTATTTT. This gives the protein CAISESVSRRDTQYF.